This T cell receptor (beta chain) appears in the sequencing data of a study of CD8+ T cells in alopecia areata. RNA extraction and reverse transcription yielded cDNA as sequencing template. Clones were sequenced by immunoSEQ multiplex PCR, and TCRdb holds only the in-frame ones, with some missing. The repertoire holds roughly 150,000 clones, with 45% to 60% as singletons. Germline assignment: CDR1 SGHDN and CDR2 FVKESK. The CDR3 totals 13 residues. V lost 0 bases to trimming and J lost 6 bases, with 6 bases between them. Whole-study results and caveats: More clonal than normal scalp was lesional scalp, particularly alopecia totalis/universalis. Mouse data revealed clearer TCR sharing than patient data did, a gap possibly tied to HLA.

On this clone: The target antigen is unknown.

The sequence came from a human donor in good health. The chain couples TRBV14 to TRBJ2-1; no firm D call. The material sequenced was CD4+ T cells sorted from blood. CDR3 amino acids: CASSQEYINEQFF. DNA for the CDR3: TGTGCCAGCAGCCAAGAATACATCAATGAGCAGTTCTTC.